The 18 T cell receptor beta chains given below trace back to one sample, sequenced in a study of blood T cell repertoires in COVID-19. Clones were sequenced by immunoSEQ multiplex PCR, and TCRdb holds only the in-frame ones, with some missing. The sample includes 150,000 to 200,000 clones, roughly 90% of them seen just once. Sequenced input: peripheral blood. These TCRs come from a man aged 60 to 69 with active or convalescent COVID-19.

This chain uses TRBV5-5 with TRBJ2-1, with a possible D match to TRBD1 (6 bases). This CDR3 spans 16 amino acids. Germline CDR1 is SGHKS and CDR2 is YYEKEE (reference sequence). V lost 4 bases and J lost 5, with 19 bases in between. In nucleotides, the CDR3 is TGTGCCAGCAGCCGATCCCCGGGACAAGGGAACAATGAGCAGTTCTTC. Translated: CASSRSPGQGNNEQFF. Combining the CDR3 with reference TRBV5-5 and TRBJ2-1 gives the whole variable domain DAGVTQSPTHLIKTRGQQVTLRCSPISGHKSVSWYQQVLGQGPQFIFQYYEKEERGRGNFPDRFSARQFPNYSSELNVNALLLGDSALYLCASSRSPGQGNNEQFFGPGTRLTVL.

The rearrangement uses TRBV2 and TRBJ2-2; D possibly corresponds to TRBD2 (6 bases). Germline assignment: CDR1 SNHLY and CDR2 FYNNEI. With 3 bases removed from V and 6 bases from J, the gap between germline ends came to 17 bases. The CDR3 spans 16 residues. The DNA for the CDR3 is TGTGCCAGCAGTGATGGGAGGATTTTTCCCCCCGGGGAGCTGTTTTTT. It encodes CASSDGRIFPPGELFF.

This clone was seen a handful of times. The chain combines TRBV10-3 with TRBJ1-5; 10 bases fit TRBD1. Per germline, CDR1 ENHRY and CDR2 SYGVKD. The CDR3 contains 18 residues. V lost 5 bases to trimming and J lost 0 bases; unmatched junction nucleotides: 10. The CDR3 coding sequence is TGTGCCATCAGTCAATCCGGGACAGGGGATCCTAGCAATCAGCCCCAGCATTTT. Its protein product is CAISQSGTGDPSNQPQHF.

The chain combines TRBV12-3 or TRBV12-4 with TRBJ2-7; 7 bases align to TRBD1. After removal of 5 bases from V and 2 bases from J, the junction contained 3 bases not matched to a gene. The CDR3 extends over 13 amino acids. CDR3 sequence: CASSQGQTYEQYF. The CDR3 coding sequence is TGTGCCAGCAGTCAGGGACAGACCTACGAGCAGTACTTC.

The J gene is TRBJ2-1, the V gene TRBV27, with 13 positions matching TRBD2. V dropped 3 bases and J dropped 5; count of bases not matched to a gene: 4. This CDR3 is 16 amino acids long. Germline CDR1 MNHEY, CDR2 SMNVEV (reference sequence). CDR3 amino acids: CASSFLGLAGNNEQFF. CDR3 DNA: TGTGCCAGCAGTTTTCTGGGACTAGCGGGGAACAATGAGCAGTTCTTC.

The chain couples TRBV12-5 to TRBJ2-3, with D unresolved. The CDR3 loop spans 16 amino acids. Trimming pared 5 bases from V and 3 bases from J, leaving 18 bases between. The germline gives CDR1 LGHNT, CDR2 FRNRAP. The CDR3 sequence is CASGASLLQWTDTQYF. The CDR3 nucleotides are TGTGCTAGTGGTGCCTCTCTGCTTCAGTGGACAGATACGCAGTATTTT.

The CDR3 DNA follows: TGTGCCAGCTCACCTGCAGGACTGGGTAATGAAAAACTGTTTTTT. This translates into CASSPAGLGNEKLFF. This rearrangement joins TRBV18 to TRBJ1-4; D unclear. CDR1 KGHSH and CDR2 LQKENI come from the germline V gene. This CDR3 has 15 amino acids. The V gene lost 3 bases and the J gene lost 4 bases, with 12 bases spanning the gap. Looking up the rest from reference TRBV18 and TRBJ1-4 gives the full variable domain: NAGVMQNPRHLVRRRGQEARLRCSPMKGHSHVYWYRQLPEEGLKFMVYLQKENIIDESGMPKERFSAEFPKEGPSILRIQQVVRGDSAAYFCASSPAGLGNEKLFFGSGTQLSVL.

This chain links TRBV6-5 with TRBJ1-3, with 9 positions matching TRBD1. V lost 6 bases and J lost 4; bases outside the gene matches: 4. The CDR3 has 14 residues. Looked up from germline, CDR1 is MNHEY and CDR2 is SVGAGI. The CDR3 DNA sequence: TGTGCCAGCAGACTAGGACAGGGGGGAAACACCATATATTTT. Translation gives CASRLGQGGNTIYF.

V gene TRBV5-1 combines with J gene TRBJ2-3; 7 positions match TRBD1. V lost 2 bases and J lost 2; bases outside the gene matches: 8. CDR3 size: 16 residues. The germline gives CDR1 SGHRS, CDR2 YFSETQ. CDR3 bases: TGCGCCAGCAGCTTAACAACAGGGGTAAACACAGATACGCAGTATTTT. It yields the protein CASSLTTGVNTDTQYF.

The chain is built from TRBV11-3 and TRBJ2-7; 9 nucleotides agree with TRBD1. Germline assignment: CDR1 SGHNT and CDR2 YENEEA. Germline trimming cut 5 bases from V and 5 bases from J; bases unmatched to any gene: 13. The CDR3 is made up of 16 amino acids. The CDR3 region has the DNA TGTGCCAGCAGCCCAGGCGGCGGGGACAGGGTACACGAGCAGTACTTC. It codes for CASSPGGGDRVHEQYF.

CDR3 coding DNA: TGTGCCAGCAGCCGTCTCCCAGGGGGTCCGGCGGGCCTGACTTTC. This translates into CASSRLPGGPAGLTF. The gene calls are TRBV3-1 (or the pseudogene TRBV3-2) and TRBJ2-6; 7 bases line up with TRBD1. J gave up 15 bases and V 4 bases, and 15 bases lay outside the gene matches. Per the germline V gene, CDR1 is LGHDT and CDR2 is YNNKEL (reference sequence). The CDR3 contains 15 residues.

This rearrangement joins TRBV5-6 to TRBJ2-7; 12 bases align to TRBD2. Trimming at V came to 3 bases and at J to 2 bases, leaving 6 bases not matched to a gene. Germline-derived CDR1 and CDR2 are SGHDT and YYEEEE. CDR3 length: 16 amino acids. The CDR3 DNA follows: TGTGCCAGCAGCTCTAAGACTAGCGGGAGTACCTACGAGCAGTACTTC. Amino acid sequence: CASSSKTSGSTYEQYF.

In this sample, this clone turned up once. This rearrangement joins TRBV27 to TRBJ2-1, with TRBD2 matching over 7 bases. The V gene end was trimmed by 4 bases and the J gene end by 7 bases; junction bases not matched to a gene: 7. The length of the CDR3 is 14 residues. Germline lookup yields CDR1 MNHEY and CDR2 SMNVEV (reference sequence). CDR3 region: CASSSGLVKNEQFF. The CDR3 nucleotides are TGTGCCAGCAGTTCCGGACTAGTGAAGAATGAGCAGTTCTTC.

The chain combines TRBV24-1 with TRBJ2-5; 15 bases are a match to TRBD2. Germline V gene data show CDR1 as KGHDR and CDR2 as SFDVKD. The CDR3 length is 17 residues. Trimming cost V 3 bases and J 7 bases; bases outside gene matches: 8. This CDR3 is CATSDEGLAGGRGTQYF. The CDR3 DNA sequence: TGTGCCACCAGTGATGAGGGACTAGCGGGGGGCCGGGGGACCCAGTACTTC.

V is TRBV18 and J is TRBJ2-1, with a possible D match to TRBD1 (5 bases). With 2 bases removed from V and 8 bases from J, the gap between germline ends came to 10 bases. The CDR3 is made up of 13 amino acids. Germline CDR1 reads KGHSH; CDR2 reads LQKENI. CDR3 coding DNA: TGTGCCAGCTCACCAGGGGCCCCTGATGAGCAGTTCTTC. Residues: CASSPGAPDEQFF. Filled out from reference TRBV18 and TRBJ2-1, the complete variable domain reads NAGVMQNPRHLVRRRGQEARLRCSPMKGHSHVYWYRQLPEEGLKFMVYLQKENIIDESGMPKERFSAEFPKEGPSILRIQQVVRGDSAAYFCASSPGAPDEQFFGPGTRLTVL.

This chain connects TRBV7-2 to TRBJ2-2; 8 bases are shared with TRBD1. V trimming: 1 base; J trimming: 4 bases; junction bases outside the gene matches: 5. In germline, CDR1 is SGHTA, CDR2 FQGNSA. The CDR3 runs 16 residues. The CDR3 DNA is TGTGCCAGCAGCTTAGGGACAGGGCGGGTCACCGGGGAGCTGTTTTTT. It translates to CASSLGTGRVTGELFF.

The V call is TRBV10-2, the J call TRBJ1-2; 8 positions match TRBD1. With 3 bases clipped from V and 5 bases from J, the junction kept 14 bases outside the gene matches. CDR3 length: 17 residues. Per germline, CDR1 WSHSY and CDR2 SAAADI. CDR3 bases: TGCGCCAGCAGTGACCAGTACAGGGACAGGAGGAATTATGGCTACACCTTC. It yields the protein CASSDQYRDRRNYGYTF.

The chain links TRBV4-2 to TRBJ2-7; TRBD1 matches at 10 bases. In germline, CDR1 is LGHNA, CDR2 YNFKEQ. Trimming removed 4 bases from V and 3 bases from J; junction bases left unmatched: 6. This CDR3 has 15 residues. CDR3 region: CASSRGTGENYEQYF. For the CDR3, the DNA is TGTGCCAGCAGCCGAGGGACAGGGGAAAACTACGAGCAGTACTTC.